The T cell receptor (beta chain) described here comes from a study of human T cells and chemical hapten exposure. This CDR3 contains 15 residues. Trimming took off 2 bases at V and 2 bases at J, with 11 bases between the two ends. Germline loops: CDR1 SGHTA, CDR2 FQGNSA. The time point was: patch test 3, about 24 weeks after DPC sensitization. Described treatment: therapeutic diphenylcyclopropenone sensitization with weekly scalp DPC. TCRdb redid the calling of the RACE reads with MiXCR, one entry per CDR3 protein. The sample holds about 190,000 distinct CDR3 sequences, around 25% seen once. The TCR sequence derives from a woman in her forties with alopecia areata. Some clones in this sample may be carry-over from other donors' samples. The sample here was whole blood, taken in connection with sensitization to the hapten diphenylcyclopropenone (DPC). This chain connects TRBV7-2 to TRBJ2-3; D unclear. CDR3 amino acids: CASSLFRQFTDTQYF. CDR3 DNA: TGTGCCAGCAGCTTATTTCGGCAGTTCACAGATACGCAGTATTTT.